This is a list of T cell receptor beta chains from one sample in a study of cytomegalovirus exposure and HLA in healthy donors. TCRdb's table, derived via immunoSEQ multiplex PCR, lists solely in-frame clones and lacks some. This repertoire shows around 20,000 clones, 70% to 85% found once; its top ten account for about a fifth. Sequences were obtained from PBMCs. The source of these receptors is a human donor in good health. CDR3s include the opening cysteine and the closing phenylalanine or tryptophan. D genes are given only for firm matches. Expanded clones are given a class, and other clones once, few, many or no size at all.

CDR3 protein	CDR3 DNA	D gene	J gene	clone size	V gene
CASSPDRVETQYF	TGTGCCAGCAGTCCTGACAGGGTTGAGACCCAGTACTTC	TRBD1	TRBJ2-5	once	TRBV7-7
CASGGQGRSGNTIYF	TGTGCCAGTGGGGGACAGGGCCGCTCTGGAAACACCATATATTTT	TRBD1	TRBJ1-3	-	TRBV19
CASSVGFAGELFF	TGTGCCAGTAGTGTTGGCTTCGCCGGGGAGCTGTTTTTT	-	TRBJ2-2	-	TRBV19
CASSGDAGSNQPQHF	TGTGCCAGCAGTGGAGACGCAGGGAGCAATCAGCCCCAGCATTTT	-	TRBJ1-5	once	TRBV6-1
CASSLSLDRGEQYF	TGTGCCAGCAGCTTATCCCTGGACAGGGGCGAGCAGTACTTC	TRBD1	TRBJ2-7	-	TRBV7-9
CASSIGEGGNEKLFF	TGTGCCAGTAGTATAGGAGAAGGGGGTAATGAAAAACTGTTTTTT	-	TRBJ1-4	-	TRBV19
CASSPQGYGNTIYF	TGTGCCAGCAGCCCTCAGGGTTATGGAAACACCATATATTTT	-	TRBJ1-3	-	TRBV7-2
CASSLDTGNYNEQFF	TGCGCCAGCAGCTTGGACACAGGAAATTACAATGAGCAGTTCTTC	-	TRBJ2-1	-	TRBV5-1
CASRPGLAIDEQFF	TGTGCCAGCAGGCCGGGACTAGCGATTGATGAGCAGTTCTTC	TRBD2	TRBJ2-1	-	TRBV7-2
CASSSQGALTNEQFF	TGTGCCAGCTCCTCACAGGGGGCCCTAACCAATGAGCAGTTCTTC	TRBD1	TRBJ2-1	-	TRBV18